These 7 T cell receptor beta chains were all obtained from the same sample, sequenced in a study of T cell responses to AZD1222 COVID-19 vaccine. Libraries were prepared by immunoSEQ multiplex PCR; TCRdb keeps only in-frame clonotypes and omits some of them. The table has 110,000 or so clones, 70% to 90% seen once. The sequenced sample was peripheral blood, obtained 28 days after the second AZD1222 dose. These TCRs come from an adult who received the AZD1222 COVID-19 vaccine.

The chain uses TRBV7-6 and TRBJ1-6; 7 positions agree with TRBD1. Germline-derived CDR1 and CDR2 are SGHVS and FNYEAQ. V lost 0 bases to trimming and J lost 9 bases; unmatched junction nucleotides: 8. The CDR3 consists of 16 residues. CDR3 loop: CASSLARDRTGSPLHF. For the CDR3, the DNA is TGTGCCAGCAGCTTAGCGCGGGACAGAACTGGTTCACCCCTCCACTTT.

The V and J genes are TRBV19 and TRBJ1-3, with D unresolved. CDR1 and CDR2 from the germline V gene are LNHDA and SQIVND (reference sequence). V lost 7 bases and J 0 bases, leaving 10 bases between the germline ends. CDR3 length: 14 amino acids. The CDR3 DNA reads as TGTGCCAGTACCCAACAGATCTCTGGAAACACCATATATTTT. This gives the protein CASTQQISGNTIYF. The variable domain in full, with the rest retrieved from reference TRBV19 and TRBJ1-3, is DGGITQSPKYLFRKEGQNVTLSCEQNLNHDAMYWYRQDPGQGLRLIYYSQIVNDFQKGDIAEGYSVSREKKESFPLTVTSAQKNPTAFYLCASTQQISGNTIYFGEGSWLTVV.

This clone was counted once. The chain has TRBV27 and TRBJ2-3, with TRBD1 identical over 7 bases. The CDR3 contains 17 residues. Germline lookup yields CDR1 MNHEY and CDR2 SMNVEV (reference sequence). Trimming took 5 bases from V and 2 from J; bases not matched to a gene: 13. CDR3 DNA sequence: TGTGCCAGCAGTCCCCAACTTGGGGGACAGAACACAGATACGCAGTATTTT. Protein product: CASSPQLGGQNTDTQYF.

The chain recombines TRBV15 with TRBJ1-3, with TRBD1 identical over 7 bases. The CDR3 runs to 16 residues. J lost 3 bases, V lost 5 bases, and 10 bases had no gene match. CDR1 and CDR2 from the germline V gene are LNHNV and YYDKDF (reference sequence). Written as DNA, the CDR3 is TGTGCCACCAGCCACTCCACAGGGGTGGGTGGAAACACCATATATTTT. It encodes CATSHSTGVGGNTIYF.

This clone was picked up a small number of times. The CDR3 DNA is TGTGCCAGTAGTAGCAGGGGTGGGACTGAAGCTTTCTTT. Protein: CASSSRGGTEAFF. V and J are TRBV19 and TRBJ1-1; tentatively, D is TRBD1 (6 bases). The V gene lost 4 bases and the J gene lost 5 bases, with 11 bases spanning the gap. Germline CDR1 reads LNHDA; CDR2 reads SQIVND (reference sequence). The CDR3 runs 13 residues.

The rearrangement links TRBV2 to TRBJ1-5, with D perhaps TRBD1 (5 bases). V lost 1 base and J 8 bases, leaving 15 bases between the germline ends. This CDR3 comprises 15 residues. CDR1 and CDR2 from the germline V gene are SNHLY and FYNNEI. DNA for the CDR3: TGTGCCAGCAGTGAAGTCGGGTGGGGCGAGAAGCCCCAGCATTTT. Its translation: CASSEVGWGEKPQHF.

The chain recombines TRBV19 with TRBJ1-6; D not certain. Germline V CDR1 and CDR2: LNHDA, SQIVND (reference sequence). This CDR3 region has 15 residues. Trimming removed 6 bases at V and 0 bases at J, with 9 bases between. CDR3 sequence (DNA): TGTGCCAGTAGGGCAGACCTCTCCTATAATTCACCCCTCCACTTT. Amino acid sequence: CASRADLSYNSPLHF.